Sequencing of this T cell receptor (beta chain) was carried out in a study of blood T cell repertoires in COVID-19 (dated by TCRdb to the early 2020s). Describing the broader study: The collaborator samples originated in the United States, Italy and Spain and spanned the acute and convalescent phases of COVID-19. Where HLA class I and class II types were available, the types were taken from metadata supplied by the sample provider, not from assay-based typing. The repertoires were released in a freely available public database intended as a resource for research on the immune response to SARS-CoV-2. The prospective study material was composed of cDNA or gDNA derived from T cells, B-cell-depleted T cells, or PBMCs. The samples were drawn from two sources: the first 160 participants of the ongoing ImmuneRACE study, and 950 to 1,500 subjects contributed by 6 global collaborators. The dataset comprised deeply sampled blood TCRbeta repertoires from subjects exposed to, actively infected with, or recovered from COVID-19. The sample metadata nearly always contained a de-identified subject ID, COVID-19 status, age in years and sex. Overall study outcomes, separate from this receptor: Clinical and demographic metadata were provided uncurated, with the amount varying by source and participant.

A word on this clone: What antigen it recognizes has not been identified. Base quality data are lacking; no much larger clone is found one base away.

The CDR3 contains 13 residues, cysteine and phenylalanine counted. The only DNA kept is the CDR3, 39 bases in frame from the first base. The germline V gene specifies KGHSH as CDR1 and LQKENI as CDR2. V loses 5 bases, J loses 5 bases, and the germline ends lie 9 bases apart. Whole blood was collected in K2EDTA tubes by collaborating institutions according to the institutions' own protocols. For TCRbeta analysis, collaborators shipped samples as frozen whole blood, isolated PBMCs, or DNA extracted from either of those sample types. The immunoSEQ Assay, a bias-controlled multiplex PCR, was used to amplify TCRbeta CDR3 regions from genomic DNA. Turning to the authors' computational methods: The number of nucleated cells in each sample was estimated from the amplification of reference gene primers within the assay. To quantify the absolute abundance of each unique TCRbeta CDR3 rearrangement, sequence reads were collapsed and filtered. For each sample, productive Simpson clonality was calculated as the square root of Simpson's diversity index over productive rearrangements. The table was pulled from immuneACCESS by TCRdb, which kept in-frame rearrangements only. Such tables lose some clones; where checked, under half of the loss comes from unresolved V genes, and the rest has no known cause. V and J calls and clone size are those listed in that table; D and trimming were worked out from the DNA. This sample has 290,000 or so clones in its table, and roughly nine tenths of those were observed once. The top ten hold 2% to 3% of the sample.

This chain joins TRBV18 to TRBJ1-4; tentative D gene TRBD1, with 6 bases matching. The material sequenced was peripheral blood. This receptor was identified in a man aged 18 to 30 with active or convalescent COVID-19. The CDR3 here reads CASSGGLNEKLFF. The DNA is TGTGCCAGCTCAGGGGGCCTCAATGAAAAACTGTTTTTT.